The subject of this entry is one T cell receptor beta chain. This sample is drawn from a study of cytomegalovirus exposure and HLA in healthy donors. 60 Vbeta and 13 Jbeta primers were used in PCR. Sequencing used immunoSEQ multiplex PCR; TCRdb keeps in-frame clones, though not all of them. The table lists approximately 150,000 clones, with under 2.5% in the top ten. This TCR was sampled from a woman under 30 in good health and CMV-seronegative. What was sequenced was PBMCs.

This CDR3 reads CASRPGLGYEQYF. The CDR3 nucleotides are TGTGCCAGCAGGCCGGGACTAGGCTACGAGCAGTACTTC. The chain is built from TRBV27 and TRBJ2-7; 8 nucleotides line up with TRBD2. The junction had 4 bases not matched to a gene; V was cut back by 6 bases and J by 3 bases. Germline V gene lookup returns CDR1 MNHEY and CDR2 SMNVEV (reference sequence). The CDR3 is 13 residues long.